The rows below give T cell receptor beta chains drawn from one sample of a study of blood T cell repertoires in COVID-19. Assay: immunoSEQ multiplex PCR; the TCRdb copy retains only in-frame clones and omits some. The sample carries some 300,000 clones, roughly 90% recorded once. Specimen: PBMCs or T cells enriched from blood (not recorded which). These receptors came from a woman aged 45 to 65 who had been exposed to COVID-19. The CDR3 runs from the conserved cysteine through the conserved F or W. A D gene is named only where the DNA matches it firmly. Part of the rows lack a size; the others show once, few, many or a class for expanded clones.

>-|TRBD1|17|TRBJ1-4|TRBV18
CASSPLPGQGTNEKLFF
TGTGCCAGCTCACCTTTACCGGGACAGGGAACTAATGAAAAACTGTTTTTT
>-|TRBD1|13|TRBJ2-2|TRBV2
CASRDRVAGELFF
TGTGCCAGCAGAGACAGGGTGGCCGGGGAGCTGTTTTTT
>few|-|12|TRBJ2-2|TRBV9
CASAAGPGELFF
TGTGCCAGCGCCGCGGGGCCCGGGGAGCTGTTTTTT
>-|TRBD1|15|TRBJ2-7|TRBV5-1
CASSLGDRKPYEQYF
TGCGCCAGCAGCCTCGGGGACAGGAAACCCTACGAGCAGTACTTC
>-|-|14|TRBJ1-5|TRBV19
CASSTAGWAQPQHF
TGTGCCAGTAGTACCGCAGGGTGGGCTCAGCCCCAGCATTTT
>-|TRBD2|14|TRBJ2-1|TRBV18
CASSRSGGADEQFF
TGTGCCAGCTCACGGAGCGGGGGGGCAGATGAGCAGTTCTTC
>-|TRBD2|19|TRBJ2-3|TRBV10-2
CASSETSGGTQAVADTQYF
TGCGCCAGCAGTGAAACTAGCGGGGGGACTCAAGCCGTGGCAGATACGCAGTATTTT
>once|-|13|TRBJ1-2|TRBV4-2
CASSQVKNYGYTF
TGTGCCAGCAGCCAAGTAAAAAACTATGGCTACACCTTC
>-|-|11|TRBJ2-7|TRBV28
CASSLTSEQYF
TGTGCCAGCAGTCTAACCTCGGAGCAGTACTTC
>-|TRBD2|16|TRBJ2-3|TRBV5-4
CASSPLPAGGIDTQYF
TGTGCCAGCAGCCCGTTACCAGCGGGGGGGATAGATACGCAGTATTTT
>-|TRBD2|13|TRBJ2-1|TRBV2
CASRVAGGRLEFF
TGTGCCAGCAGGGTAGCGGGGGGGCGTCTTGAGTTCTTC
>-|-|16|TRBJ1-3|TRBV18
CASSPRVPTSGNTIYF
TGTGCCAGCTCACCCAGGGTCCCAACGTCTGGAAACACCATATATTTT
>-|-|14|TRBJ2-1|TRBV19
CASSIDSRGNEQFF
TGTGCCAGTAGTATAGATTCCAGGGGCAATGAGCAGTTCTTC
>-|-|16|TRBJ2-7|TRBV18
CASSPGKGGGPYEQYF
TGTGCCAGCTCACCAGGGAAAGGGGGGGGCCCCTACGAGCAGTACTTC
>once|-|12|TRBJ1-3|TRBV7-8
CASSSGGNTIYF
TGTGCCAGCAGCTCGGGTGGAAACACCATATATTTT
>-|TRBD1|17|TRBJ1-6|TRBV5-6
CASSLVGRGRGNSPLHF
TGTGCCAGCAGCTTGGTGGGCAGGGGGCGCGGTAATTCACCCCTCCACTTT
>-|-|15|TRBJ1-2|TRBV7-2
CASSLAGTTGSGYTF
TGTGCCAGCAGCTTAGCCGGAACTACAGGGTCAGGCTACACCTTC
>-|-|13|TRBJ1-5|TRBV28
CASSSPRLGAQHF
TGTGCCAGCAGTTCCCCCCGTCTAGGAGCCCAGCATTTT
>few|-|15|TRBJ1-6|TRBV18
CASSTQGLGNSPLHF
TGTGCCAGCTCAACCCAGGGGTTGGGAAATTCACCCCTCCACTTT
>-|TRBD1|15|TRBJ1-4|TRBV2
CASSLRRDRGEKLFF
TGTGCCAGCTCCCTTCGCCGGGACAGGGGGGAAAAACTGTTTTTT
>-|-|15|TRBJ2-7|TRBV5-6
CASSLVDSAAYEQYF
TGTGCCAGCAGCTTGGTTGACTCCGCCGCCTACGAGCAGTACTTC
>-|-|16|TRBJ2-5|TRBV4-1
CASSPRVRTGGETQYF
TGCGCCAGCAGCCCCAGAGTGCGTACAGGAGGGGAGACCCAGTACTTC
>-|-|13|TRBJ1-4|TRBV4-2
CASSQEGGGKLFF
TGTGCCAGCAGCCAAGAGGGGGGGGGAAAACTGTTTTTT
>-|TRBD2|17|TRBJ2-3|TRBV10-3
CAISRLAGGSSTDTQYF
TGTGCCATCAGCCGACTAGCGGGGGGATCTAGCACAGATACGCAGTATTTT
>once|TRBD1|15|TRBJ2-7|TRBV28
CASSPVQTGEEEQYF
TGTGCCAGCAGTCCCGTTCAAACAGGGGAAGAGGAGCAGTACTTC
>-|-|13|TRBJ1-1|TRBV2
CASSVMGSTEAFF
TGTGCCAGCAGTGTTATGGGGAGCACTGAAGCTTTCTTT
>-|-|13|TRBJ1-2|TRBV15
CATSPQKRGGYTF
TGTGCCACCAGCCCCCAAAAAAGGGGGGGCTACACCTTC
>-|-|13|TRBJ2-2|TRBV11-2
CASTLGNTGELFF
TGTGCCAGCACCCTCGGGAACACCGGGGAGCTGTTTTTT
>-|-|14|TRBJ2-1|TRBV9
CASSPGQYGGEQFF
TGTGCCAGCAGCCCGGGTCAATATGGAGGGGAGCAGTTCTTC
>-|TRBD1|16|TRBJ1-6|TRBV2
CASDRDRALMNSPLHF
TGTGCCAGCGATAGGGACAGGGCGTTGATGAATTCACCCCTCCACTTT
>-|TRBD1|15|TRBJ1-4|TRBV5-4
CASSPGTGGGEKLFF
TGTGCCAGCAGCCCCGGGACAGGTGGAGGAGAAAAACTGTTTTTT
>-|-|15|TRBJ2-2|TRBV5-1
CASSRGTSNTGELFF
TGCGCCAGCAGTCGGGGGACGTCGAACACCGGGGAGCTGTTTTTT
>-|-|14|TRBJ2-2|TRBV9
CASSVPSNTGELFF
TGTGCCAGCAGCGTCCCCTCGAACACCGGGGAGCTGTTTTTT
>-|TRBD2|17|TRBJ2-5|TRBV5-8
CASSLSLAGDWRETQYF
TGTGCCAGCAGCCTGTCCCTAGCGGGCGATTGGAGGGAGACCCAGTACTTC
>-|-|13|TRBJ1-3|TRBV30
CAWSVQGENTIYF
TGTGCCTGGAGTGTACAGGGAGAAAACACCATATATTTT
>-|TRBD2|19|TRBJ2-4|TRBV5-1
CASSIGLAGGRAAKNIQYF
TGCGCCAGCAGCATCGGACTAGCGGGGGGGCGTGCGGCCAAAAACATTCAGTACTTC
>-|TRBD1|16|TRBJ1-1|TRBV30
CAWSVKGTGRDTEAFF
TGTGCCTGGAGTGTAAAGGGGACAGGGAGGGACACTGAAGCTTTCTTT
>-|TRBD2|14|TRBJ2-5|TRBV5-1
CAVSAGGSQETQYF
TGCGCCGTTTCAGCGGGGGGCTCTCAAGAGACCCAGTACTTC
>-|TRBD1|16|TRBJ1-2|TRBV5-1
CASSPGTGGLNYGYTF
TGCGCCAGCAGCCCCGGGACAGGGGGCCTTAACTATGGCTACACCTTC
>-|-|12|TRBJ1-1|TRBV3-1/TRBV3-2
CASSLRGSGAFF
TGTGCCAGCAGCCTGCGAGGATCCGGAGCTTTCTTT
>-|-|17|TRBJ2-3|TRBV7-9
CASSLAVRLGTADTQYF
TGTGCCAGCAGCTTAGCCGTGCGGCTAGGTACGGCAGATACGCAGTATTTT
>-|TRBD1|15|TRBJ1-2|TRBV25-1
CASSESSRGIYGYTF
TGTGCCAGCAGTGAATCAAGCAGGGGGATTTATGGCTACACCTTC
>-|TRBD1|14|TRBJ1-1|TRBV3-1/TRBV3-2
CASTNIQGATEAFF
TGTGCCAGCACCAACATACAGGGGGCAACTGAAGCTTTCTTT
>-|TRBD1|13|TRBJ1-2|TRBV5-1
CASSTGQVYGYTF
TGCGCCAGCAGCACGGGACAGGTCTATGGCTACACCTTC
>-|TRBD1|15|TRBJ1-2|TRBV7-9
CASSLGTGWDYGYTF
TGTGCCAGCAGCTTAGGGACAGGGTGGGACTATGGCTACACCTTC
>-|-|15|TRBJ1-2|TRBV3-1/TRBV3-2
CASSQERGRSYGYTF
TGTGCCAGCAGCCAAGAGCGGGGGCGTAGCTATGGCTACACCTTC
>once|-|15|TRBJ1-3|TRBV5-1
CASSLRTDSGNTIYF
TGCGCCAGCAGCTTGAGGACTGACTCTGGAAACACCATATATTTT
>-|-|13|TRBJ2-2|TRBV19
CASSVDSTGELFF
TGTGCCAGTAGCGTAGACAGCACCGGGGAGCTGTTTTTT
>-|-|12|TRBJ2-2|TRBV4-1
CASSPTVGELFF
TGCGCCAGCAGCCCCACGGTCGGGGAGCTGTTTTTT